The 17 T cell receptor beta chains reported below all come from one sample, sequenced in a study of T cell responses to AZD1222 COVID-19 vaccine. Method: immunoSEQ multiplex PCR; TCRdb's copy keeps in-frame clones and lacks some. The sample records about 150,000 clones, around nine tenths being singletons. The sequencing here drew on peripheral blood, taken 28 days after the second AZD1222 dose. These TCRs come from an adult who received the AZD1222 COVID-19 vaccine.

The V gene is TRBV5-1, the J gene TRBJ1-2, with TRBD1 matching 8 bases. Germline V gene sequence: CDR1 SGHRS, CDR2 YFSETQ. This CDR3 is 17 amino acids long. Trimming removed 4 bases from V and 6 bases from J; junction bases left unmatched: 17. As DNA, the CDR3 is TGCGCCAGCAGCCCCCAAGGGCAGACAGGGGCTGGGGATGGCTACACCTTC. Translating it yields CASSPQGQTGAGDGYTF.

The chain combines TRBV6-5 with TRBJ1-2; 8 bases line up with TRBD1. Germline CDR1 reads MNHEY; CDR2 reads SVGAGI. J was trimmed by 3 bases and V by 2 bases; bases with no gene match: 2. The CDR3 length is 14 residues. The CDR3 coding sequence is TGTGCCAGCAGTTACGCGGACAGGGACTATGGCTACACCTTC. This encodes CASSYADRDYGYTF.

This clone was seen just once. The CDR3 reads CASSFSQQPNYGYTF. The CDR3 coding sequence is TGCGCCAGCAGCTTTTCCCAGCAACCTAACTATGGCTACACCTTC. V usage is TRBV5-1 and J usage is TRBJ1-2; no reliable D call. There are 15 residues in the CDR3. Germline V gene lookup returns CDR1 SGHRS and CDR2 YFSETQ. V lost 2 bases to trimming and J lost 0 bases, with 11 bases between them. The entire variable domain, with the rest obtained from reference TRBV5-1 and TRBJ1-2, is as follows: KAGVTQTPRYLIKTRGQQVTLSCSPISGHRSVSWYQQTPGQGLQFLFEYFSETQRNKGNFPGRFSGRQFSNSRSEMNVSTLELGDSALYLCASSFSQQPNYGYTFGSGTRLTVV.

This clone occurred once. The chain links TRBV7-8 to TRBJ1-1; TRBD1 might be the D (6 bases). With 0 bases removed from V and 5 bases from J, the gap between germline ends came to 16 bases. This CDR3 is 16 amino acids long. In germline, CDR1 is SGHVS, CDR2 FQNEAQ. In DNA, the CDR3 is TGTGCCAGCAGCTTAGCAGGCGGGGGGCTAGGGACTGAAGCTTTCTTT. Translated: CASSLAGGGLGTEAFF. The full variable domain, completed using reference TRBV7-8 and TRBJ1-1, is GAGVSQSPRYKVAKRGQDVALRCDPISGHVSLFWYQQALGQGPEFLTYFQNEAQLDKSGLPSDRFFAERPEGSVSTLKIQRTQQEDSAVYLCASSLAGGGLGTEAFFGQGTRLTVV.

The gene calls are TRBV7-9 and TRBJ1-1; tentatively, D is TRBD1 (6 bases). This CDR3 has 15 residues. Germline lookup yields CDR1 SEHNR and CDR2 FQNEAQ (reference sequence). The V end was cut by 1 base, the J end by 4 bases, with 13 bases between. In nucleotides, the CDR3 is TGTGCCAGCAGCTTAGGAGACCGAGGGGGCACTGAAGCTTTCTTT. Translation gives CASSLGDRGGTEAFF.

The rearrangement uses TRBV29-1 and TRBJ2-1, with D tentatively TRBD1 (6 bases). Germline-derived CDR1 and CDR2 are SQVTM and ANQGSEA. Deletions cut 3 bases from V and 6 bases from J, with 9 bases between. The CDR3 loop spans 12 amino acids. The CDR3 spells CSVDQGPNEQFF. The CDR3 bases are TGCAGCGTTGACCAGGGGCCCAATGAGCAGTTCTTC.

The rearrangement uses TRBV29-1 and TRBJ1-2, with D unresolved. V was shortened by 4 bases and J by 0 bases, with 12 bases between the two germline ends. In germline, CDR1 is SQVTM, CDR2 ANQGSEA. The CDR3 consists of 14 residues. CDR3 in amino acids: CSVVYSTSNYGYTF. In DNA, the CDR3 is TGCAGCGTTGTTTACAGTACCTCTAACTATGGCTACACCTTC.

The chain carries TRBV12-3 or TRBV12-4 and TRBJ2-4; no clear D. The length of the CDR3 is 13 residues. Trimming removed 5 bases at V and 3 bases at J, with 8 bases between. The CDR3 is CASSSLDKNIQYF. DNA for the CDR3: TGTGCCAGCAGTAGCCTTGACAAAAACATTCAGTACTTC.

J is TRBJ2-2 and V is TRBV11-2, with D perhaps TRBD2 (6 bases). Germline V gene lookup returns CDR1 SGHAT and CDR2 FQNNGV. The CDR3 runs to 12 residues. In DNA form, the CDR3 reads TGTGGCGGGGCAGCGAACACCGGGGAGCTGTTTTTT. As protein: CGGAANTGELFF.

This clone has just one count. The CDR3 loop reads CASRFGGNTGELFF. The CDR3, as DNA: TGCGCCAGCAGATTCGGAGGGAACACCGGGGAGCTGTTTTTT. The J gene is TRBJ2-2, the V gene TRBV5-1, with D perhaps TRBD2 (5 bases). Germline assignment: CDR1 SGHRS and CDR2 YFSETQ. This CDR3 contains 14 residues. V was shortened by 5 bases and J by 1 base, with 9 bases between the two germline ends.

The chain couples TRBV11-2 to TRBJ2-7; the match to TRBD1 covers 9 bases. CDR1 is SGHAT and CDR2 is FQNNGV in the germline V gene. The J segment lost 4 bases and the V segment lost 4 bases, leaving 17 bases of the junction unmatched. The CDR3 is made up of 18 amino acids. Here the CDR3 DNA reads TGTGCCAGCAGCTGGGAACCAAGGCGGGACAGGGACACTTACGAGCAGTACTTC. The encoded protein is CASSWEPRRDRDTYEQYF.

The chain links TRBV28 to TRBJ1-1, with 9 bases identical to TRBD1. In germline, CDR1 is MDHEN, CDR2 SYDVKM. This CDR3 is built from 14 residues. V lost 8 bases and J lost 6; bases outside the gene matches: 10. The CDR3 here is CASSPGQGFPEAFF. Written as DNA, the CDR3 is TGTGCCAGCTCTCCGGGACAGGGATTTCCTGAAGCTTTCTTT.

V usage is TRBV11-2 and J usage is TRBJ2-2, with TRBD2 matching 7 bases. Per germline, CDR1 SGHAT and CDR2 FQNNGV. This CDR3 contains 19 residues. The V segment lost 4 bases and the J segment 5 bases; nucleotides outside the gene matches: 19. Here the CDR3 reads CASSSRVGSGIFFTGELFF. CDR3 coding DNA: TGTGCCAGCAGCTCCCGGGTGGGGAGCGGGATTTTCTTTACCGGGGAGCTGTTTTTT.

The gene calls are TRBV11-3 and TRBJ1-2, with D hard to call. The CDR3 loop spans 20 amino acids. V shed 1 base and J shed 4 bases, with 28 bases lying between them. Germline V gives CDR1 SGHNT, CDR2 YENEEA. Here the CDR3 reads CASSLGWFSCYALMRYGYTF. Written as DNA, the CDR3 is TGTGCCAGCAGCTTAGGGTGGTTCTCTTGCTATGCATTAATGCGCTATGGCTACACCTTC.

This sequence joins TRBV2 and TRBJ2-7; D may be TRBD1 (6 bases). V was shortened by 5 bases and J by 2 bases, with 16 bases between the two germline ends. The CDR3 runs 15 residues. CDR1 is SNHLY, CDR2 FYNNEI, per germline. DNA of the CDR3: TGTGCCAGCAGTCAGGGGCAGTCCCCTACCTACGAGCAGTACTTC. This codes for CASSQGQSPTYEQYF. The whole variable domain, remainder taken from reference TRBV2 and TRBJ2-7, is EPEVTQTPSHQVTQMGQEVILRCVPISNHLYFYWYRQILGQKVEFLVSFYNNEISEKSEIFDDQFSVERPDGSNFTLKIRSTKLEDSAMYFCASSQGQSPTYEQYFGPGTRLTVT.

The chain uses TRBV20-1 and TRBJ2-7; D ambiguous. The V end was cut by 3 bases, the J end by 0 bases, with 12 bases between. Germline V CDR1 and CDR2: DFQATT, SNEGSKA (reference sequence). The CDR3 length is 14 residues. CDR3 loop: CSASSIDLSYEQYF. The CDR3 DNA is TGCAGTGCTAGTTCAATCGACCTCTCCTACGAGCAGTACTTC.

The rearrangement joins TRBV18 to TRBJ1-5, with a weak D call TRBD1 (5 bases). The CDR3 covers 15 residues. Germline CDR1 reads KGHSH; CDR2 reads LQKENI. V was shortened by 4 bases and J by 7 bases, with 17 bases between the two germline ends. CDR3 sequence (DNA): TGTGCCAGCTCACTAGGGGCCGGAGAGGGGCAGCCCCAGCATTTT. Translating it yields CASSLGAGEGQPQHF.